These 9 T cell receptor beta chains originate from one sample sequenced in a study of regulatory T cells in long-lasting Graves disease. Noted time point: newly diagnosed GD, antithyroid drugs for less than 3 months. RNA extracted from PBMCs served as the sequencing template. CDR3-region Arm-PCR and iRepertoire HTBI primers produced the TCR beta libraries. TCRdb analysed the multiplex PCR reads with MiXCR anew, one entry per CDR3 protein. The data show fewer than 450,000 distinct CDR3 sequences, over 12% seen once. A further study also used this sample, focusing on T cells in Graves' hyperthyroidism and ophthalmopathy.

This material consisted of peripheral blood mononuclear cells (PBMCs), taken at new diagnosis, from a patient treated with antithyroid drugs. Every receptor here comes from a woman in her thirties or forties with Graves disease.

This clonotype was seen many times. V usage is TRBV18 and J usage is TRBJ1-1; D not resolved. V was trimmed by 0 bases and J by 2 bases, leaving 13 bases between them. Looked up from germline, CDR1 is KGHSH and CDR2 is LQKENI. The CDR3 runs to 16 residues. CDR3 in DNA: TGTGCCAGCTCACCACCCGACCCCCACAGAAACACTGAAGCTTTCTTT. This sequence encodes CASSPPDPHRNTEAFF.

The rearrangement links TRBV12-3 or TRBV12-4 to TRBJ1-2; possibly TRBD1 for D (5 bases). The V and J ends lost 4 bases and 8 bases respectively, with 14 bases between them. The CDR3 has 13 amino acids. CDR3 DNA sequence: TGTGCCAGCAGTTGGGGACCTAGTGGAGGCTACACCTTC. Translating gives CASSWGPSGGYTF.

At least ten counts were recorded for this clonotype. The chain carries TRBV5-1 and TRBJ2-1; D is uncertain. CDR3 length equals 16 residues. The V gene lost 0 bases and the J gene lost 0 bases, with 10 bases spanning the gap. The V gene's germline CDR1 is SGHRS and CDR2 YFSETQ. CDR3 DNA sequence: TGCGCCAGCAGCTTGGACTATCCGAGCTCCTACAATGAGCAGTTCTTC. This encodes CASSLDYPSSYNEQFF.

The chain carries TRBV11-2 and TRBJ2-1; weak D call: TRBD1 (7 bases). Germline assignment: CDR1 SGHAT and CDR2 FQNNGV. The CDR3 is 15 amino acids. The V end was cut by 5 bases, the J end by 5 bases, with 16 bases between. The CDR3: CASSHRAGGHNEQFF. CDR3 nucleotides: TGTGCCAGCAGCCACAGGGCAGGGGGGCACAATGAGCAGTTCTTC.

This rearrangement joins TRBV28 to TRBJ1-1; D gene uncertain. V was trimmed by 6 bases and J by 0 bases, leaving 14 bases between them. This CDR3 is 15 amino acids long. Germline CDR1 is MDHEN and CDR2 is SYDVKM. The CDR3 loop reads CASRILDGLNTEAFF. CDR3 nucleotide sequence: TGTGCCAGCAGAATTTTGGACGGCTTGAACACTGAAGCTTTCTTT.

The table lists this clonotype with many counts. The V call is TRBV2, the J call TRBJ2-1; the match to TRBD2 covers 8 bases. From germline, CDR1 is SNHLY and CDR2 FYNNEI. V gave up 7 bases and J gave up 6 bases; unmatched junction bases: 11. The CDR3 runs 15 residues. The CDR3 loop reads CASTPGGAPFNEQFF. CDR3 coding DNA: TGTGCCAGCACCCCCGGGGGGGCGCCCTTCAATGAGCAGTTCTTC.

A few counts support this clonotype. The chain is built from TRBV20-1 and TRBJ1-6, with unresolved D. The CDR3 totals 15 residues. Looked up from germline, CDR1 is DFQATT and CDR2 is SNEGSKA (reference sequence). With 2 bases removed from V and 5 bases from J, the gap between germline ends came to 13 bases. CDR3 sequence (DNA): TGCAGTGCTAGAATCCTAGTGGGTAATAATTCACCCCTCCACTTT. This encodes CSARILVGNNSPLHF.

The sample holds a few counts of this clonotype. This chain connects TRBV24-1 to TRBJ2-1; D is possibly TRBD2 (7 bases). The CDR3 consists of 16 residues. Germline lookup yields CDR1 KGHDR and CDR2 SFDVKD. V gave up 9 bases and J gave up 0 bases, with 17 bases separating them. The chain's CDR3 is CATGGGDAGSYNEQFF. The CDR3 DNA reads as TGTGCCACCGGAGGGGGGGACGCGGGCTCCTACAATGAGCAGTTCTTC.

This clonotype turned up a few times. The gene calls are TRBV20-1 and TRBJ1-2; D gene ambiguous. Germline values: CDR1 DFQATT, CDR2 SNEGSKA (reference sequence). The CDR3 covers 12 residues. V gave up 6 bases and J gave up 0 bases, with 8 bases separating them. CDR3 residues: CSADDPNYGYTF. The CDR3 bases are TGCAGTGCAGATGACCCTAACTATGGCTACACCTTC.